This TCR beta chain stems from a study of blood T cell repertoires in COVID-19. Whole-study context: The samples span acute and convalescent COVID-19 from the United States, Italy and Spain.

The data were produced by immunoSEQ multiplex PCR, yet TCRdb's version contains in-frame clones alone and is incomplete. The table has fewer than 150,000 clones, approximately 85% seen once. Sequencing used peripheral blood. The source of this sequence is a man between 50 and 59 years old with acute or convalescent COVID-19.

The CDR3 is CASSPGPTGELFF. The CDR3 DNA follows: TGTGCCAGCAGCCCAGGGCCCACCGGGGAGCTGTTTTTT. The chain uses TRBV12-3 or TRBV12-4 and TRBJ2-2, with D tentatively TRBD1 (5 bases). Trimming took off 6 bases at V and 4 bases at J, with 9 bases between the two ends. CDR3 length: 13 amino acids.